This T cell receptor (beta chain) was sequenced in a study of cytomegalovirus exposure and HLA in healthy donors. TCRdb's table, derived via immunoSEQ multiplex PCR, lists solely in-frame clones and lacks some. The sample has some 310,000 clones, roughly 87% seen once; the top ten hold about 0.96%. The CDR3 is 14 amino acids. The V and J ends lost 5 bases and 6 bases respectively, with 14 bases between them. Looked up from germline, CDR1 is MNHEY and CDR2 is SMNVEV (reference sequence). The chain joins TRBV27 to TRBJ1-5; D perhaps matches TRBD1 (5 bases). This clonotype originated in a man aged 25-45 years in good health and CMV-seronegative. Sequenced sample: PBMCs. CDR3: CASSPGGYGQPQHF. CDR3 nucleotide sequence: TGTGCCAGCAGTCCCGGGGGTTACGGTCAGCCCCAGCATTTT.